This T cell receptor beta chain was identified in a study of blood T cell repertoires in COVID-19. Whole-study context: Specimens from acute and convalescent COVID-19 originated in the United States, Italy and Spain.

Method: immunoSEQ multiplex PCR; TCRdb's copy keeps in-frame clones and lacks some. The sample lists 200,000 to 300,000 clones; 88% were seen once. Germline values: CDR1 LGHNA, CDR2 YSLEER. Trimming left V 1 base short and J 7 bases short, with 7 bases between. The CDR3 is 12 amino acids. Everyone who took part was roughly 18 to 90 years old, and they came from 20 to 25 US areas. The chain links TRBV4-3 to TRBJ1-1, with D possibly being TRBD1 (5 bases). The sequenced sample was PBMCs or T cells enriched from blood (not recorded which). This TCR was sampled from a woman aged 40 to 50 with acute COVID-19. CDR3 in amino acids: CASSQVRGEAFF. The CDR3 DNA follows: TGCGCCAGCAGCCAAGTTAGGGGTGAAGCTTTCTTT.